These 8 T cell receptor beta chains were all obtained from the same sample, sequenced in a study of cytomegalovirus exposure and HLA in healthy donors. The repertoire was sequenced with immunoSEQ multiplex PCR; TCRdb's copy has only in-frame clones and lacks some. There are some 170,000 clones in the sample; roughly nine tenths occur only once, and 4.5% to 7% lies in the top ten. The sample consisted of PBMCs. These receptors all stem from a woman aged 25 to 39 in good health and CMV-seronegative.

V usage is TRBV20-1 and J usage is TRBJ2-7; D unclear. Germline V lookup: CDR1 DFQATT, CDR2 SNEGSKA (reference sequence). V was cut by 3 bases and J by 6 bases, with 9 bases left in between. This CDR3 has 11 residues. CDR3 amino acids: CSASGEGEQYF. The CDR3 DNA is TGCAGTGCTAGTGGTGAAGGCGAGCAGTACTTC.

This clone was seen only a few times. V is TRBV7-2 and J is TRBJ2-7; D gene uncertain. Trimming cost V 1 base and J 5 bases, with 6 bases left between them. The CDR3 is 12 residues long. The germline gives CDR1 SGHTA, CDR2 FQGNSA. The CDR3 DNA is TGTGCCAGCAGCTTAGTGATAAACGAGCAGTACTTC. This sequence encodes CASSLVINEQYF. Full variable domain (rest looked up from reference TRBV7-2 and TRBJ2-7): GAGVSQSPSNKVTEKGKDVELRCDPISGHTALYWYRQSLGQGLEFLIYFQGNSAPDKSGLPSDRFSAERTGGSVSTLTIQRTQQEDSAVYLCASSLVINEQYFGPGTRLTVT.

The genes are TRBV27 and TRBJ1-1; 8 bases line up with TRBD1. The CDR3 has 16 amino acids. The V gene's germline CDR1 is MNHEY and CDR2 SMNVEV (reference sequence). J lost 0 bases, V lost 6 bases, and 9 bases had no gene match. The CDR3 DNA sequence: TGTGCCAGCAGCCCCTCGACAGGGGAGTTGAACACTGAAGCTTTCTTT. It encodes CASSPSTGELNTEAFF.

The chain recombines TRBV6-4 with TRBJ2-3; possibly TRBD1 for D (5 bases). V gave up 3 bases and J gave up 3 bases, with 10 bases separating them. The CDR3 has 14 residues. Germline CDR1 MRHNA, CDR2 SNTAGT. This CDR3 reads CASSESTDTDTQYF. CDR3 in DNA: TGTGCCAGCAGTGAATCGACAGATACAGATACGCAGTATTTT.

CDR3 loop: CASSMNTEAFF. CDR3 coding DNA: TGTGCCAGCAGTATGAACACTGAAGCTTTCTTT. The chain recombines TRBV6-5 with TRBJ1-1, with D uncertain. CDR1 and CDR2 (germline): MNHEY, SVGAGI. The CDR3 covers 11 residues. The V end lost 5 bases, the J end lost 0 bases, and 1 base lay between the germline ends.

The chain carries TRBV5-6 and TRBJ2-6, with no clear D. Trimming removed 1 base from V and 3 bases from J, with 5 bases in between. CDR3 length: 14 amino acids. Per germline, CDR1 SGHDT and CDR2 YYEEEE. The CDR3 DNA reads as TGTGCCAGCAGCTTGCTCGATGGGGCCAACGTCCTGACTTTC. Protein product: CASSLLDGANVLTF.

In its sample, this clone was seen a few times. The chain joins TRBV7-3 to TRBJ1-1; D ambiguous. V was trimmed by 0 bases and J by 3 bases, leaving 5 bases between them. Per the germline V gene, CDR1 is SGHTA and CDR2 is FQGTGA. The CDR3 runs 13 residues. The CDR3 nucleotides read TGTGCCAGCAGCTTAACAAAGGACACTGAAGCTTTCTTT. This codes for CASSLTKDTEAFF. The entire variable domain, with the rest obtained from reference TRBV7-3 and TRBJ1-1, is as follows: GAGVSQTPSNKVTEKGKYVELRCDPISGHTALYWYRQSLGQGPEFLIYFQGTGAADDSGLPNDRFFAVRPEGSVSTLKIQRTERGDSAVYLCASSLTKDTEAFFGQGTRLTVV.

In this sample, this clone turned up a few times. The chain combines TRBV5-6 with TRBJ2-3; D is possibly TRBD1 (5 bases). CDR3 length: 16 residues. From germline, CDR1 is SGHDT and CDR2 YYEEEE. The V end lost 2 bases, the J end lost 3 bases, and 16 bases lay between the germline ends. CDR3 sequence (DNA): TGTGCCAGCAGCTTAGGACACACGGTGCGTACAGATACGCAGTATTTT. It codes for CASSLGHTVRTDTQYF. Full variable domain (missing parts from reference TRBV5-6 and TRBJ2-3): DAGVTQSPTHLIKTRGQQVTLRCSPKSGHDTVSWYQQALGQGPQFIFQYYEEEERQRGNFPDRFSGHQFPNYSSELNVNALLLGDSALYLCASSLGHTVRTDTQYFGPGTRLTVL.